One and the same sample provided the 21 T cell receptor beta chains below, sequenced in a study of T-cell reconstitution after alpha-beta-depleted transplantation in children. Preparation of the TCRbeta library used unique molecular identifiers. TCRdb redid the calling of the PCR reads with MiXCR, one entry per CDR3 protein. Seen here are about 980,000 distinct CDR3 sequences, around 30% observed once, and the top ten hold 25% to 35%. The sequencing used PBMCs, mostly from graft donor cells, collected 360 days after TCRalphabeta/CD19-depleted stem cell transplant. Receptor source: a boy less than two years old who had a stem cell transplant for SCID, so the T cells may come from the graft donor.

This clonotype was recorded a few times. The V gene is TRBV4-2, the J gene TRBJ2-3; D remains ambiguous. The V gene lost 0 bases and the J gene lost 6 bases, with 19 bases spanning the gap. CDR1 and CDR2 from the germline V gene are LGHNA and YNFKEQ. CDR3 length: 17 residues. This CDR3 reads CASSQDDGFSTLDTQYF. CDR3 nucleotide sequence: TGTGCCAGCAGCCAAGATGATGGTTTTTCCACACTTGATACGCAGTATTTT.

The genes are TRBV12-3 or TRBV12-4 and TRBJ2-7; perhaps TRBD1 as D (5 bases). Trimming left V 4 bases short and J 0 bases short, with 10 bases between. The CDR3 sequence is 14 residues long. The CDR3 DNA reads as TGTGCCAGCAGTTGGGGCAGGGTCTCCTACGAGCAGTACTTC. This codes for CASSWGRVSYEQYF.

This chain joins TRBV10-3 and TRBJ2-1; D gene uncertain. Germline CDR1 ENHRY, CDR2 SYGVKD. Trimming cost V 6 bases and J 8 bases, with 8 bases left between them. This CDR3 region has 11 residues. The CDR3 region has the DNA TGTGCCATCAGGCTTGATGATGAGCAGTTCTTC. This encodes CAIRLDDEQFF.

This clonotype has just one count. The chain employs TRBV7-9 and TRBJ2-5, with D unresolved. CDR1 SEHNR and CDR2 FQNEAQ come from the germline V gene (reference sequence). V was clipped by 1 base and J by 1 base, with 7 bases between them. The CDR3 sequence is 14 residues long. The CDR3 is CASSLEPSQETQYF. CDR3 DNA: TGTGCCAGCAGCTTAGAACCAAGCCAAGAGACCCAGTACTTC.

This chain connects TRBV18 to TRBJ2-5; the D gene is possibly TRBD1 (6 bases). The CDR3 covers 18 residues. Germline V lookup: CDR1 KGHSH, CDR2 LQKENI. V lost 6 bases and J 5 bases, leaving 28 bases between the germline ends. The CDR3: CASSSQGQEALSWETQYF. Here the CDR3 DNA reads TGTGCCAGCTCTTCCCAGGGGCAAGAGGCTTTGTCGTGGGAGACCCAGTACTTC. Full variable domain (outside the CDR3, taken from reference TRBV18 and TRBJ2-5): NAGVMQNPRHLVRRRGQEARLRCSPMKGHSHVYWYRQLPEEGLKFMVYLQKENIIDESGMPKERFSAEFPKEGPSILRIQQVVRGDSAAYFCASSSQGQEALSWETQYFGPGTRLLVL.

V usage is TRBV5-4 and J usage is TRBJ2-6; no reliable D call. From germline, CDR1 is SGHNT and CDR2 YYREEE (reference sequence). V was cut by 0 bases and J by 0 bases, with 10 bases left in between. The CDR3 covers 17 residues. This CDR3 is CASSLGGTSSGANVLTF. DNA for the CDR3: TGTGCCAGCAGCTTGGGAGGAACCTCCTCTGGGGCCAACGTCCTGACTTTC.

This chain uses TRBV9 with TRBJ2-3; tentatively, D is TRBD1 or TRBD2 (5 bases each). Germline assignment: CDR1 SGDLS and CDR2 YYNGEE. This CDR3 contains 17 residues. The germline V and J ends were trimmed by 0 bases and 6 bases, with 20 bases remaining between them. DNA of the CDR3: TGTGCCAGCAGCGTAGCCCGACAGCGTACTAGGATGGATACGCAGTATTTT. As protein: CASSVARQRTRMDTQYF.

This clonotype has more than one count but fewer than ten. This chain joins TRBV11-1 and TRBJ1-1; D is unresolved. Germline CDR1 reads SGHAT; CDR2 reads FQDESV (reference sequence). CDR3 size: 14 residues. Between the trimmed V and J ends, which lost 2 bases and 2 bases, there was a span of 9 bases. The DNA for the CDR3 is TGTGCCAGCAGCTTAAGCACCGGAAACACTGAAGCTTTCTTT. Protein: CASSLSTGNTEAFF.

V gene TRBV5-5 combines with J gene TRBJ2-1, with D perhaps matching TRBD1 or TRBD2 (5 bases each). Trimming left V 5 bases short and J 3 bases short, with 18 bases between. Germline CDR1 SGHKS, CDR2 YYEKEE (reference sequence). The length of the CDR3 is 16 residues. The CDR3 region is CASSQSGTAYYNEQFF. The CDR3 DNA is TGTGCCAGCAGTCAATCCGGGACGGCCTACTACAATGAGCAGTTCTTC.

This clonotype was seen a handful of times. The V and J genes are TRBV7-2 and TRBJ2-2; 7 bases line up with TRBD1. The trim removed 6 bases at V and 6 bases at J, leaving 10 bases unmatched. This CDR3 contains 15 residues. The V gene's germline CDR1 is SGHTA and CDR2 FQGNSA. CDR3 sequence (DNA): TGTGCCAGCAGAGGAGCCAGGGGGACGGCCGGGGAGCTGTTTTTT. Residues: CASRGARGTAGELFF.

This clonotype was picked up a small number of times. The V and J genes are TRBV28 and TRBJ2-2, with a possible D match to TRBD1 (5 bases). With 5 bases removed from V and 1 base from J, the gap between germline ends came to 17 bases. CDR3 length: 17 residues. CDR1 and CDR2 from the germline V gene are MDHEN and SYDVKM. The CDR3 reads CASSVYRLEENTGELFF. DNA of the CDR3: TGTGCCAGCAGTGTATACAGGTTAGAAGAGAACACCGGGGAGCTGTTTTTT.

This clonotype was seen a few times. V and J are TRBV27 and TRBJ2-6; no clear D. Germline V gives CDR1 MNHEY, CDR2 SMNVEV (reference sequence). Trimming took 2 bases from V and 0 from J, leaving 11 bases between them. CDR3 size: 17 residues. CDR3 in amino acids: CASSLGLRPSGANVLTF. CDR3 coding DNA: TGTGCCAGCAGTTTAGGGCTGAGACCCTCTGGGGCCAACGTCCTGACTTTC.

This clonotype appeared a few times. The V and J genes are TRBV4-1 and TRBJ2-7, with TRBD1 matching over 8 bases. The CDR3 is 16 residues long. J lost 3 bases, V lost 1 base, and 8 bases had no gene match. CDR1 is MGHRA and CDR2 is YSYEKL in the germline V gene. CDR3 sequence (DNA): TGCGCCAGCAGCCAAGGGGGACAGGAGATTTTCTACGAGCAGTACTTC. Protein product: CASSQGGQEIFYEQYF.

Here the CDR3 reads CASSGRGHNEQFF. The DNA of the CDR3 is TGTGCCAGCAGTGGAAGGGGGCACAATGAGCAGTTCTTC. This chain links TRBV2 with TRBJ2-1; 7 positions match TRBD1. V lost 4 bases to trimming and J lost 5 bases; unmatched junction nucleotides: 2. The germline gives CDR1 SNHLY, CDR2 FYNNEI. The CDR3 extends over 13 amino acids.

V usage is TRBV18 and J usage is TRBJ2-5; D is possibly TRBD2 (5 bases). With 4 bases removed from V and 3 bases from J, the gap between germline ends came to 9 bases. Germline V CDR1 and CDR2: KGHSH, LQKENI. The CDR3 loop spans 13 amino acids. The CDR3: CASSQSGEETQYF. CDR3 DNA sequence: TGTGCCAGCTCACAATCCGGGGAAGAGACCCAGTACTTC.

A few counts support this clonotype. V usage is TRBV9 and J usage is TRBJ2-2; the D is unclear. Germline CDR1 and CDR2: SGDLS and YYNGEE. V gave up 4 bases and J gave up 4 bases, with 17 bases separating them. CDR3 length equals 16 residues. The CDR3, as DNA: TGTGCCAGCAGCCTCTTAAGCGCCCCTAGCACCGGGGAGCTGTTTTTT. It specifies CASSLLSAPSTGELFF. The variable domain in full, completed from reference TRBV9 and TRBJ2-2, reads DSGVTQTPKHLITATGQRVTLRCSPRSGDLSVYWYQQSLDQGLQFLIQYYNGEERAKGNILERFSAQQFPDLHSELNLSSLELGDSALYFCASSLLSAPSTGELFFGEGSRLTVL.

The rearrangement joins TRBV5-1 to TRBJ2-1, with D possibly TRBD2 on 6 matching bases. Germline V gene sequence: CDR1 SGHRS, CDR2 YFSETQ. V was cut by 1 base and J by 5 bases, with 10 bases left in between. This CDR3 region has 14 residues. The CDR3 nucleotides are TGCGCCAGCAGCTTGAGACGGACTAACAATGAGCAGTTCTTC. Encoded protein: CASSLRRTNNEQFF.

There are a few counts of this clonotype. The chain combines TRBV29-1 with TRBJ1-1; D is unclear. This CDR3 is 11 amino acids long. V lost 6 bases to trimming and J lost 10 bases, with 15 bases between them. Germline CDR1 reads SQVTM; CDR2 reads ANQGSEA. CDR3 DNA: TGCAGCGTCGTCCATATTACATCAGCTTTCTTT. It specifies CSVVHITSAFF.

J is TRBJ2-3 and V is TRBV20-1; the D gene is possibly TRBD1 (5 bases). Trimming removed 3 bases at V and 0 bases at J, with 10 bases between. The CDR3 spans 14 residues. Germline-derived CDR1 and CDR2 are DFQATT and SNEGSKA (reference sequence). CDR3 nucleotide sequence: TGCAGTGCTAGCGAGGACACAAGCACAGATACGCAGTATTTT. Its protein product is CSASEDTSTDTQYF.

The gene calls are TRBV2 and TRBJ1-5, with TRBD1 matching 10 bases. The CDR3 length is 15 residues. Germline V gives CDR1 SNHLY, CDR2 FYNNEI. Germline trimming cut 3 bases from V and 6 bases from J; bases unmatched to any gene: 5. The CDR3 protein is CASSERGTGVQPQHF. The CDR3 bases are TGTGCCAGCAGTGAGAGGGGGACAGGGGTTCAGCCCCAGCATTTT.

The V gene is TRBV20-1, the J gene TRBJ2-1; D possibly matches TRBD1 or TRBD2 (5 bases each). Germline lookup yields CDR1 DFQATT and CDR2 SNEGSKA (reference sequence). V lost 3 bases and J lost 3, with 9 bases in between. This CDR3 has 13 amino acids. The CDR3 bases are TGCAGTGCTAGCGGGGCGGGCTACAATGAGCAGTTCTTC. This gives the protein CSASGAGYNEQFF.